These 23 T cell receptor beta chains share one sample of origin, sequenced in a study of somatic mutations in cytotoxic T cells in rheumatoid arthritis. Profiling relied on immunoSEQ multiplex PCR, and the TCRdb table lists in-frame clones only, not all of them. Here the sample spans 17,000 or so clones, about 85% being singletons. Specimen: CD8+ T cells sorted from blood. The source of these receptors is a woman between 40 and 50 years old with rheumatoid arthritis.

The gene calls are TRBV30 and TRBJ2-2, with D perhaps TRBD1 (5 bases). V lost 6 bases, J lost 8 bases, and 16 bases lay in between. The CDR3 covers 13 residues. Germline CDR1 GTSNPN, CDR2 SVGIG (reference sequence). Here the CDR3 reads CACSSSRVGELFF. DNA of the CDR3: TGTGCCTGCTCATCCTCCAGGGTGGGGGAGCTGTTTTTT.

The V gene is TRBV9, the J gene TRBJ1-2, with 8 bases lining up with TRBD1. Per germline, CDR1 SGDLS and CDR2 YYNGEE. The CDR3 loop spans 13 amino acids. J lost 4 bases, V lost 4 bases, and 3 bases had no gene match. Written as DNA, the CDR3 is TGTGCCAGCAGCTACGACAGGGGCTATGGCTACACCTTC. Its protein is CASSYDRGYGYTF. The whole variable domain, remainder taken from reference TRBV9 and TRBJ1-2, is DSGVTQTPKHLITATGQRVTLRCSPRSGDLSVYWYQQSLDQGLQFLIQYYNGEERAKGNILERFSAQQFPDLHSELNLSSLELGDSALYFCASSYDRGYGYTFGSGTRLTVV.

This clone was recorded once. The chain has TRBV5-1 and TRBJ2-7; the match to TRBD1 covers 8 bases. CDR1 is SGHRS, CDR2 YFSETQ, per germline. There are 14 residues in the CDR3. The junction had 10 bases not matched to a gene; V was cut back by 4 bases and J by 7 bases. CDR3: CASSGDRSQGEQYF. CDR3 nucleotide sequence: TGCGCCAGCAGCGGGGACAGGTCGCAAGGGGAGCAGTACTTC. Supplemented by reference TRBV5-1 and TRBJ2-7, the full variable domain reads KAGVTQTPRYLIKTRGQQVTLSCSPISGHRSVSWYQQTPGQGLQFLFEYFSETQRNKGNFPGRFSGRQFSNSRSEMNVSTLELGDSALYLCASSGDRSQGEQYFGPGTRLTVT.

CDR3 residues: CASSSGTYNSPLHF. CDR3 nucleotide sequence: TGTGCCAGCAGCAGCGGCACCTATAATTCACCCCTCCACTTT. The chain combines TRBV2 with TRBJ1-6; unclear D gene. The CDR3 spans 14 residues. The germline V and J ends were trimmed by 6 bases and 2 bases, with 8 bases remaining between them. Germline-derived CDR1 and CDR2 are SNHLY and FYNNEI.

The CDR3, as DNA: TGTGCCAGCAGCGTAGAGGTAGGCGGAGGTAATGAAAAACTGTTTTTT. Its translation is CASSVEVGGGNEKLFF. The chain employs TRBV9 and TRBJ1-4; D gene ambiguous. V dropped 0 bases and J dropped 4 bases, with 13 bases sitting between them. The CDR3 totals 16 residues. Germline V gene data show CDR1 as SGDLS and CDR2 as YYNGEE.

The V gene is TRBV30, the J gene TRBJ2-3; D remains ambiguous. This CDR3 comprises 11 residues. CDR1 and CDR2 (germline): GTSNPN, SVGIG (reference sequence). V lost 1 base to trimming and J lost 5 bases, with 4 bases between them. CDR3 amino acids: CAWSEQDTQYF. The CDR3 DNA reads as TGTGCCTGGAGTGAACAAGATACGCAGTATTTT. Looking up the rest from reference TRBV30 and TRBJ2-3 gives the full variable domain: SQTIHQWPATLVQPVGSPLSLECTVEGTSNPNLYWYRQAAGRGLQLLFYSVGIGQISSEVPQNLSASRPQDRQFILSSKKLLLSDSGFYLCAWSEQDTQYFGPGTRLTVL.

This chain uses TRBV2 with TRBJ1-2; D perhaps matches TRBD1 (5 bases). The germline CDR1 and CDR2 sequences are SNHLY and FYNNEI. Trimming took 0 bases from V and 12 from J, leaving 23 bases between them. This CDR3 comprises 16 residues. The CDR3 loop is CASSEAWLQVPPGDTF. CDR3 coding DNA: TGTGCCAGCAGTGAAGCGTGGTTACAGGTGCCCCCTGGGGACACCTTC.

The rearrangement links TRBV19 to TRBJ2-7; 8 bases agree with TRBD1. The CDR3 is 14 amino acids. CDR1 and CDR2 (germline): LNHDA, SQIVND (reference sequence). V shed 2 bases and J 2 bases; nucleotides not matched to a gene: 2. This CDR3 is CASSIRTGPYEQYF. The CDR3 DNA follows: TGTGCCAGTAGTATAAGGACAGGGCCCTACGAGCAGTACTTC.

The chain joins TRBV7-3 to TRBJ2-1, with 8 bases matching TRBD2. CDR1 is SGHTA, CDR2 FQGTGA, per germline. Trimming cost V 4 bases and J 5 bases; bases outside gene matches: 10. This CDR3 is 16 amino acids long. CDR3 loop: CASSSNSGGLDNEQFF. The CDR3 DNA reads TGTGCCAGCAGCTCCAACAGCGGGGGTCTGGACAATGAGCAGTTCTTC.

The chain combines TRBV9 with TRBJ2-3, with D uncertain. This CDR3 has 11 residues. Trimming shortened V by 4 bases and J by 6 bases, and 6 bases separated the two germline ends. Germline CDR1 and CDR2: SGDLS and YYNGEE. The CDR3 DNA sequence: TGTGCCAGCAGCACCGGGGATACGCAGTATTTT. Translating it yields CASSTGDTQYF. Full variable domain (outside the CDR3, taken from reference TRBV9 and TRBJ2-3): DSGVTQTPKHLITATGQRVTLRCSPRSGDLSVYWYQQSLDQGLQFLIQYYNGEERAKGNILERFSAQQFPDLHSELNLSSLELGDSALYFCASSTGDTQYFGPGTRLTVL.

The gene calls are TRBV2 and TRBJ2-5; 12 bases align to TRBD2. Germline values: CDR1 SNHLY, CDR2 FYNNEI. After removal of 7 bases from V and 3 bases from J, the junction contained 12 bases not matched to a gene. CDR3 length: 17 amino acids. The CDR3 loop is CASNGETSGGLEETQYF. The CDR3 DNA reads as TGTGCCAGCAACGGAGAGACTAGCGGGGGACTCGAAGAGACCCAGTACTTC.

Concerning this clone: Other DNA variants within this sample encode the same CDR3. The V and J genes are TRBV6-1 and TRBJ2-7, with 8 positions matching TRBD2. CDR1 is MNHNS, CDR2 SASEGT, per germline. This CDR3 comprises 14 residues. Losses at the gene ends were 4 bases for V and 3 bases for J; bases not matched to a gene: 5. The DNA of the CDR3 is TGTGCCAGCAGTGGTCGGGGGGGCCGCTACGAGCAGTACTTC. Translating gives CASSGRGGRYEQYF.

The rearrangement uses TRBV6-1 and TRBJ2-7, with a tentative D call TRBD2 (5 bases). Trimming cost V 3 bases and J 2 bases, with 11 bases left between them. CDR3 length: 14 residues. Germline CDR1 and CDR2: MNHNS and SASEGT. In DNA, the CDR3 is TGTGCCAGCAGTGATTTCGGGGATCCCTACGAGCAGTACTTC. This sequence encodes CASSDFGDPYEQYF.

CDR3 coding DNA: TGTGCCAGCAGCTTAGATAGTCGATACGAAGAGACCCAGTACTTC. As protein: CASSLDSRYEETQYF. The rearrangement joins TRBV7-9 to TRBJ2-5; no reliable D call. The germline gives CDR1 SEHNR, CDR2 FQNEAQ (reference sequence). There are 15 residues in the CDR3. Trimming took off 1 base at V and 3 bases at J, with 12 bases between the two ends.

The chain recombines TRBV19 with TRBJ1-1; D is ambiguous. V was clipped by 1 base and J by 8 bases, with 8 bases between them. Looked up from germline, CDR1 is LNHDA and CDR2 is SQIVND (reference sequence). This CDR3 has 12 amino acids. The CDR3 DNA reads TGTGCCAGTAGTATAGGCGGCAGCGAAGCTTTCTTT. It encodes CASSIGGSEAFF.

The gene calls are TRBV27 and TRBJ1-1; tentatively, D is TRBD1 (5 bases). Per the germline V gene, CDR1 is MNHEY and CDR2 is SMNVEV (reference sequence). CDR3 size: 14 residues. Trimming pared 3 bases from V and 0 bases from J, leaving 8 bases between. The DNA of the CDR3 is TGTGCCAGCAGTTTGGAGGGGATGAACACTGAAGCTTTCTTT. Amino acid sequence: CASSLEGMNTEAFF.

The rearrangement uses TRBV30 and TRBJ1-5; D is unclear. The length of the CDR3 is 13 residues. Trimming cost V 2 bases and J 4 bases, with 9 bases left between them. Germline CDR1 is GTSNPN and CDR2 is SVGIG (reference sequence). The CDR3 protein is CAWSNTPNQPQHF. The CDR3 DNA reads TGTGCCTGGAGTAACACCCCAAATCAGCCCCAGCATTTT.

The rearrangement links TRBV7-9 to TRBJ2-1; D is unclear. Trimming stripped 3 bases from V and 6 bases from J, with 12 bases between. Germline V gene data show CDR1 as SEHNR and CDR2 as FQNEAQ (reference sequence). There are 14 residues in the CDR3. Written as DNA, the CDR3 is TGTGCCAGCAGCTTTTTGGAGAACGGCAATGAGCAGTTCTTC. Translation: CASSFLENGNEQFF.

The rearrangement uses TRBV5-6 and TRBJ2-1; 9 bases agree with TRBD1. This CDR3 contains 19 residues. Germline loops: CDR1 SGHDT, CDR2 YYEEEE. The V gene end was trimmed by 4 bases and the J gene end by 0 bases; junction bases not matched to a gene: 14. CDR3 loop: CASSPRQGTGRISYNEQFF. The CDR3, as DNA: TGTGCCAGCAGCCCACGACAGGGGACAGGGAGAATCTCCTACAATGAGCAGTTCTTC.

This chain uses TRBV7-9 with TRBJ2-7, with 9 bases aligning to TRBD1. The CDR3 covers 15 residues. Trimming removed 6 bases from V and 2 bases from J; junction bases left unmatched: 8. Germline CDR1 and CDR2: SEHNR and FQNEAQ (reference sequence). The CDR3 DNA sequence: TGTGCCAGCAGTGACCAGGGACAGGGCCCCTACGAGCAGTACTTC. It is translated as CASSDQGQGPYEQYF.

The sample holds one count of this clone. J is TRBJ1-4 and V is TRBV13; no clear D gene. V was clipped by 9 bases and J by 7 bases, with 18 bases between them. Germline CDR1 reads PRHDT; CDR2 reads FYEKMQ (reference sequence). CDR3 size: 14 residues. The CDR3 region has the DNA TGTGCCAGTCAACCGGGAATCCGGGGTGAAAAACTGTTTTTT. Its translation is CASQPGIRGEKLFF.

CDR3 loop: CASSQDQNSPLHF. The CDR3 DNA reads as TGCGCCAGCAGCCAAGATCAGAATTCACCCCTCCACTTT. This chain links TRBV4-1 with TRBJ1-6; D not certain. The V end was cut by 0 bases, the J end by 7 bases, with 4 bases between. The CDR3 runs to 13 residues. CDR1 and CDR2 (germline): MGHRA, YSYEKL.

About this clone: Sequence at one end of the junction differs from germline and may be a read error. This chain uses TRBV5-1 with TRBJ1-1; D gene ambiguous. Germline V CDR1 and CDR2: SGHRS, YFSETQ. This CDR3 is 15 amino acids long. Here the CDR3 DNA reads TGCGCCGGCAGCCCCAAAGTGTACATGAACACTGAAGCTTTCTTT. Translation: CAGSPKVYMNTEAFF.